The clone carrying this T cell receptor beta chain has more than one count but fewer than ten. Its antigen remains unknown. Germline lookup yields CDR1 SNHLY and CDR2 FYNNEI. Trimming cost V 6 bases and J 1 base, with 12 bases left between them. The CDR3 contains 14 residues. The sample belongs to a study of beta chain features in type 1 diabetes. Study-level findings and limits: Unsettled here was the matter of whether HLA type influences TCRB rearrangement.

Expressed TCRB transcripts were sequenced because the entire RNA isolate underwent reverse transcription. Method: immunoSEQ multiplex PCR; TCRdb's copy keeps in-frame clones and lacks some. The sample includes fewer than 250,000 clones, over 9.5% of them seen just once. This clonotype originated in a woman between 18 and 29 years old in good health. V usage is TRBV2 and J usage is TRBJ1-1; D is perhaps TRBD1 (6 bases). Sequencing used naive CD4+ T cells from blood. The CDR3 DNA reads as TGTGCCAGCAGCTACAGGGCGGAGAACACTGAAGCTTTCTTT. It yields the protein CASSYRAENTEAFF.